These 3 T cell receptor beta chains were sequenced from one sample in a study of blood T cell repertoires in COVID-19 (dated by TCRdb to the early 2020s). The library came from the immunoSEQ multiplex PCR assay. TCRdb retrieved this table from immuneACCESS and kept in-frame rearrangements only. Not all clones are present; in checked studies, unresolved V genes account for under half, and no reason is known for the remainder. The sample yields over 120,000 clones; around 89% were counted once. Just under 3% of the sample goes to the ten largest clones. The sequenced sample was peripheral blood. The receptors shown here come from a man between 60 and 75 years old with active or convalescent COVID-19.

The chain combines TRBV15 with TRBJ2-1; D might be TRBD2 (6 bases). The CDR3 has 15 residues. Germline V gene data show CDR1 as LNHNV and CDR2 as YYDKDF (reference sequence). V was pared by 1 base and J by 4 bases, with 11 bases between. This chain's CDR3 is CATSRGLARYNEQFF. CDR3 nucleotides: TGTGCCACCAGCAGAGGGCTAGCGCGGTACAATGAGCAGTTCTTC.

The chain carries TRBV5-8 and TRBJ2-7; 10 bases match TRBD1. From germline, CDR1 is SGHTS and CDR2 YDEGEE. The CDR3 extends over 15 amino acids. With V trimmed by 4 bases and J by 2 bases, 6 bases remained unmatched. The CDR3 DNA sequence: TGTGCCAGCAGCCGGAGGGACAGGGGACCCTACGAGCAGTACTTC. This encodes CASSRRDRGPYEQYF.

V gene TRBV19 combines with J gene TRBJ1-3; TRBD1 aligns across 12 bases. V lost 10 bases to trimming and J lost 4 bases; unmatched junction nucleotides: 20. Per germline, CDR1 LNHDA and CDR2 SQIVND (reference sequence). This CDR3 is 19 amino acids long. The CDR3 loop is CATKLSGTGGIRKGNTIYF. The CDR3 bases are TGTGCCACCAAGCTCAGTGGGACAGGGGGCATTCGAAAAGGAAACACCATATATTTT.